This TCR beta chain came from a study of T-cell reconstitution after alpha-beta-depleted transplantation in children. V shed 5 bases and J shed 4 bases, with 15 bases lying between them. The germline gives CDR1 SQVTM, CDR2 ANQGSEA. The CDR3 sequence is 13 residues long. This clonotype appeared a few times. For TCRbeta, the library was prepared with unique molecular identifiers. TCRdb re-analysed the PCR reads in MiXCR, keeping a single row per CDR3 protein. Of more than 150,000 distinct CDR3 sequences in the sample, roughly 15% are singletons; the top ten hold about 13%. The V gene is TRBV29-1, the J gene TRBJ2-7; D ambiguous. Sequenced material: PBMCs from the stem cell graft donor, taken from the stem cell graft. The receptor's source is a human donor who donated a stem cell graft to a child with acute lymphoblastic leukemia. The CDR3 here is CSVIAADLYEQYF. CDR3 DNA: TGCAGCGTTATCGCCGCCGACCTATACGAGCAGTACTTC.